The 9 T cell receptor beta chains reported below all come from one sample, sequenced in a study of blood T cell repertoires in COVID-19. Generated by immunoSEQ multiplex PCR, the TCRdb table keeps only in-frame clones and is missing some. The repertoire holds some 250,000 clones, with 80% to 90% as singletons. Sequenced input: peripheral blood. The source of these receptors is a man between 60 and 75 years old with acute or convalescent COVID-19.

The chain has TRBV4-3 and TRBJ2-3; 8 bases map to TRBD1. Germline V gene sequence: CDR1 LGHNA, CDR2 YSLEER. With V trimmed by 0 bases and J by 6 bases, 8 bases remained unmatched. The CDR3 has 16 amino acids. CDR3 nucleotide sequence: TGCGCCAGCAGCCAAGAGACTCAGGGGGCAGCTGATACGCAGTATTTT. It yields the protein CASSQETQGAADTQYF.

This clone was seen more than once but under ten times. J is TRBJ1-5 and V is TRBV10-2; D may be TRBD1 (5 bases). Trimming pared 6 bases from V and 0 bases from J, leaving 15 bases between. This CDR3 contains 16 residues. CDR1 and CDR2 from the germline V gene are WSHSY and SAAADI. The CDR3 DNA is TGCGCCAGCAGCTCAACGGGGGGGATTAGCAATCAGCCCCAGCATTTT. Protein: CASSSTGGISNQPQHF.

The CDR3 DNA reads TGTGCCAGCAGCCAAGAGCGGCAGACCCAGTACTTC. This encodes CASSQERQTQYF. The chain carries TRBV3-1 (or the pseudogene TRBV3-2) and TRBJ2-5, with unresolved D. Trimming took off 0 bases at V and 6 bases at J, with 5 bases between the two ends. Looked up from germline, CDR1 is LGHDT and CDR2 is YNNKEL (reference sequence). The CDR3 covers 12 residues.

Only one count was recorded for this clone. The chain combines TRBV3-1 (or the pseudogene TRBV3-2) with TRBJ2-1; TRBD2 is a possible D gene (6 bases). The V end lost 2 bases, the J end lost 10 bases, and 15 bases lay between the germline ends. Germline CDR1 reads LGHDT; CDR2 reads YNNKEL (reference sequence). This CDR3 region has 14 residues. CDR3 DNA: TGTGCCAGCAGCCAACAGACTAGTTTTGGGGAGCAGTTCTTC. Residues: CASSQQTSFGEQFF.

The rearrangement joins TRBV5-1 to TRBJ2-5; TRBD2 might be the D (7 bases). V lost 0 bases, J lost 4 bases, and 13 bases lay in between. The CDR3 runs 15 residues. CDR1 is SGHRS, CDR2 YFSETQ, per germline. DNA of the CDR3: TGCGCCAGCAGCTTGGAGGCGGGGGCGCTAGAGACCCAGTACTTC. Encoded protein: CASSLEAGALETQYF.

This chain uses TRBV14 with TRBJ2-7; D remains unclear. Germline CDR1 SGHDN, CDR2 FVKESK. This CDR3 has 15 residues. V shed 1 base and J shed 5 bases, with 15 bases lying between them. The DNA for the CDR3 is TGTGCCAGCAGCCAAGGTGCCACAAGAATCGACGAGCAGTACTTC. Protein: CASSQGATRIDEQYF.

The chain employs TRBV11-2 and TRBJ2-2, with D possibly matching TRBD2 (5 bases). CDR1 and CDR2 (germline): SGHAT, FQNNGV. Between the trimmed V and J ends, which lost 5 bases and 3 bases, there was a span of 13 bases. The CDR3 contains 15 residues. The CDR3 protein is CASSQRGRDTGELFF. CDR3 DNA: TGTGCCAGCAGCCAACGGGGTAGAGACACCGGGGAGCTGTTTTTT.

V usage is TRBV10-3 and J usage is TRBJ1-1; 9 nucleotides line up with TRBD1. The CDR3 runs to 14 residues. V dropped 9 bases and J dropped 1; count of bases not matched to a gene: 6. Germline V gene sequence: CDR1 ENHRY, CDR2 SYGVKD. CDR3 sequence (DNA): TGTGCCATAGGGAAGGGACAGGGGAACACTGAAGCTTTCTTT. It codes for CAIGKGQGNTEAFF.

The chain couples TRBV28 to TRBJ2-7, with unresolved D. This CDR3 is built from 17 residues. Trimming shortened V by 4 bases and J by 1 base, and 20 bases separated the two germline ends. Germline V CDR1 and CDR2: MDHEN, SYDVKM. This CDR3 is CASSSLFRIETSYEQYF. CDR3 sequence (DNA): TGTGCCAGCAGTTCCCTTTTTCGTATTGAAACTTCCTACGAGCAGTACTTC. Supplemented by reference TRBV28 and TRBJ2-7, the full variable domain reads DVKVTQSSRYLVKRTGEKVFLECVQDMDHENMFWYRQDPGLGLRLIYFSYDVKMKEKGDIPEGYSVSREKKERFSLILESASTNQTSMYLCASSSLFRIETSYEQYFGPGTRLTVT.